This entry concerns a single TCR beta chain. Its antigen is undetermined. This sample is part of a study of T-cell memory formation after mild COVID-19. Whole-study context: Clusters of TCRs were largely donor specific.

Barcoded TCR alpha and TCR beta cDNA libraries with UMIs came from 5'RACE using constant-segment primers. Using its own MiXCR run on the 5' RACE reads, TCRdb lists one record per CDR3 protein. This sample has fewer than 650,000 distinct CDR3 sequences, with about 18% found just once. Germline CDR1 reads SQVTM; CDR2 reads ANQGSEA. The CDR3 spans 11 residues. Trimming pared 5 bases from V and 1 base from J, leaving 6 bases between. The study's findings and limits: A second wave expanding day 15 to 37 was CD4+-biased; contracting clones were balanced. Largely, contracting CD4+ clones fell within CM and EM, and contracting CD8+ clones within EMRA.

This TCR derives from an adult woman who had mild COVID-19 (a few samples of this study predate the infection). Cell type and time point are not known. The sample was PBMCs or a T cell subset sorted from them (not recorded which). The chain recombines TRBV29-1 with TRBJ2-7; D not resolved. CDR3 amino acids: CSVLGSYEQYF. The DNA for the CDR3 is TGCAGCGTTCTCGGTTCCTACGAGCAGTACTTC.